The entry that follows covers one T cell receptor beta chain sequence. These data are taken from a study of blood T cell repertoires in COVID-19. CDR1 MDHEN and CDR2 SYDVKM come from the germline V gene. The CDR3 runs 16 residues. Trimming removed 6 bases at V and 0 bases at J, with 15 bases between. The authors' processing: Amplification of reference gene primers was used by the study to estimate nucleated cell counts. Sequenced by immunoSEQ multiplex PCR; TCRdb stores in-frame clones only, minus some. V and J calls and clone size are copied from that table; D and trimming were computed from the DNA. The sample holds some 230,000 clones, roughly four fifths seen once. Everyone who took part was about 18 to 90 years old, and they came from 24 US areas. Categorization into cohorts depended on clinical history that participants reported.

This rearrangement joins TRBV28 to TRBJ2-1; tentative D call: TRBD2 (5 bases). This clonotype was obtained from a woman aged 35 to 49 with acute COVID-19. The sample comprised PBMCs or T cells enriched from blood (not recorded which). In DNA, the CDR3 is TGTGCCAGCAGCAAAACTAGAGATCCCTCCTACAATGAGCAGTTCTTC. Translated: CASSKTRDPSYNEQFF. Full variable domain (rest looked up from reference TRBV28 and TRBJ2-1): DVKVTQSSRYLVKRTGEKVFLECVQDMDHENMFWYRQDPGLGLRLIYFSYDVKMKEKGDIPEGYSVSREKKERFSLILESASTNQTSMYLCASSKTRDPSYNEQFFGPGTRLTVL.